These 18 T cell receptor beta chains were all obtained from the same sample, sequenced in a study of blood T cell repertoires in COVID-19. Data came from immunoSEQ multiplex PCR; TCRdb stores just in-frame clones and leaves some out. Among around 100,000 clones listed, 87% were seen once. Sequencing was done on a sample of peripheral blood. Receptors originate from a human donor in a cohort sampled during active COVID-19.

The rearrangement links TRBV28 to TRBJ2-3, with D perhaps matching TRBD2 (5 bases). V was clipped by 5 bases and J by 3 bases, with 18 bases between them. The CDR3 has 16 residues. Germline V lookup: CDR1 MDHEN, CDR2 SYDVKM. CDR3 in DNA: TGTGCCAGCAGTCCACTCCTAGCTTCCAATACAGATACGCAGTATTTT. Amino acids: CASSPLLASNTDTQYF.

The chain is built from TRBV24-1 and TRBJ2-1; unclear D gene. The CDR3 is made up of 17 amino acids. Trimming stripped 3 bases from V and 0 bases from J, with 14 bases between. Germline CDR1 reads KGHDR; CDR2 reads SFDVKD. The CDR3 DNA is TGTGCCACCAGTGATGCCCACTTGGCAGGCTCCTACAATGAGCAGTTCTTC. Protein sequence: CATSDAHLAGSYNEQFF.

The rearrangement joins TRBV6-6 to TRBJ1-2; D is unresolved. This CDR3 has 12 residues. CDR1 is MNHNY and CDR2 is SVGAGI in the germline V gene (reference sequence). Trimming stripped 6 bases from V and 3 bases from J, with 8 bases between. The CDR3: CASRGKDYGYTF. The CDR3 DNA reads as TGTGCCAGCAGGGGCAAGGACTATGGCTACACCTTC.

The chain has TRBV3-1 (or the pseudogene TRBV3-2) and TRBJ1-1, with TRBD1 as a possible D gene (5 bases). Looked up from germline, CDR1 is LGHDT and CDR2 is YNNKEL (reference sequence). The V gene lost 0 bases and the J gene lost 8 bases, with 19 bases spanning the gap. There are 16 residues in the CDR3. The CDR3: CASSQDRSQGGTEAFF. The CDR3 DNA reads TGTGCCAGCAGCCAAGACCGGTCCCAGGGCGGAACCGAAGCTTTCTTT.

The gene calls are TRBV2 and TRBJ1-1; D may be TRBD1 (5 bases). Trimming stripped 6 bases from V and 2 bases from J, with 13 bases between. CDR3 length equals 14 residues. The germline CDR1 and CDR2 sequences are SNHLY and FYNNEI. CDR3 sequence (DNA): TGTGCCAGCAGGGCAGGGATAATAAACACTGAAGCTTTCTTT. Its translation is CASRAGIINTEAFF.

The rearrangement uses TRBV5-6 and TRBJ1-6, with TRBD1 identical over 8 bases. The germline V gene encodes CDR1 SGHDT and CDR2 YYEEEE. The ends lost 4 bases at V and 7 bases at J; junction bases unmatched: 7. The CDR3 extends over 15 amino acids. The CDR3 nucleotides read TGTGCCAGCAGCAAGCTGGACAGGGTAAATTCACCCCTCCACTTT. The encoded protein is CASSKLDRVNSPLHF.

The chain joins TRBV9 to TRBJ1-2; D may be TRBD1 (6 bases). V lost 0 bases to trimming and J lost 3 bases, with 12 bases between them. Germline CDR1 SGDLS, CDR2 YYNGEE. The CDR3 has 15 amino acids. Written as DNA, the CDR3 is TGTGCCAGCAGCGTAGCTACGGGACAAGACTATGGCTACACCTTC. It yields the protein CASSVATGQDYGYTF. Drawing the rest from reference TRBV9 and TRBJ1-2, the complete variable domain is DSGVTQTPKHLITATGQRVTLRCSPRSGDLSVYWYQQSLDQGLQFLIQYYNGEERAKGNILERFSAQQFPDLHSELNLSSLELGDSALYFCASSVATGQDYGYTFGSGTRLTVV.

This clone was found once. The J gene is TRBJ2-7, the V gene TRBV28; 10 nucleotides agree with TRBD2. The CDR3 is 14 amino acids. CDR1 MDHEN and CDR2 SYDVKM come from the germline V gene. The ends lost 5 bases at V and 4 bases at J; junction bases unmatched: 5. CDR3 sequence: CASSLLSGRYEQYF. The CDR3 nucleotides are TGTGCCAGCAGTCTACTTAGCGGGAGGTACGAGCAGTACTTC.

The V and J genes are TRBV27 and TRBJ2-1, with TRBD2 matching 9 bases. The junction had 8 bases not matched to a gene; V was cut back by 4 bases and J by 4 bases. This CDR3 region has 16 residues. Germline V lookup: CDR1 MNHEY, CDR2 SMNVEV (reference sequence). The DNA for the CDR3 is TGTGCCAGCAGTTGGTTCTCTAGCGGGACTTACAATGAGCAGTTCTTC. Translating it yields CASSWFSSGTYNEQFF.

The gene calls are TRBV4-1 and TRBJ2-3; 10 bases align to TRBD2. J was trimmed by 1 base and V by 1 base; bases with no gene match: 11. Germline assignment: CDR1 MGHRA and CDR2 YSYEKL. The CDR3 consists of 19 residues. The CDR3 region has the DNA TGCGCCAGCAGCCAAGTTACGGCTAGCGGGAGCGACCGCACAGATACGCAGTATTTT. The encoded protein is CASSQVTASGSDRTDTQYF.

The rearrangement joins TRBV5-6 to TRBJ2-7; 9 positions agree with TRBD1. Germline V lookup: CDR1 SGHDT, CDR2 YYEEEE. Trimming cost V 3 bases and J 5 bases; bases outside gene matches: 9. This CDR3 has 15 amino acids. CDR3 amino acids: CASSWAGTGYHEQYF. CDR3 nucleotide sequence: TGTGCCAGCAGCTGGGCCGGGACAGGGTACCACGAGCAGTACTTC. The variable domain in full, completed from reference TRBV5-6 and TRBJ2-7, reads DAGVTQSPTHLIKTRGQQVTLRCSPKSGHDTVSWYQQALGQGPQFIFQYYEEEERQRGNFPDRFSGHQFPNYSSELNVNALLLGDSALYLCASSWAGTGYHEQYFGPGTRLTVT.

The table lists this clone with a count of one. The chain combines TRBV7-7 with TRBJ2-5, with D hard to call. The CDR3 covers 13 residues. With 5 bases removed from V and 3 bases from J, the gap between germline ends came to 10 bases. Germline values: CDR1 SSHAT, CDR2 FNYEAQ (reference sequence). The CDR3 nucleotides are TGTGCCAGCAGCCTCGACAAAAAAGAGACCCAGTACTTC. The encoded protein is CASSLDKKETQYF.

The rearrangement links TRBV28 to TRBJ1-2, with D maybe TRBD1 (6 bases). The CDR3 is 13 residues long. CDR1 and CDR2 (germline): MDHEN, SYDVKM. The ends were cut back, 5 bases at V and 6 bases at J, with 13 bases in the middle. The DNA for the CDR3 is TGTGCCAGCAGTAGGGGGAATCGCGATGGCTACACCTTC. Amino acid sequence: CASSRGNRDGYTF.

This chain links TRBV3-1 (or the pseudogene TRBV3-2) with TRBJ2-1; the match to TRBD2 covers 8 bases. This CDR3 is built from 19 residues. The J segment lost 0 bases and the V segment lost 0 bases, leaving 10 bases of the junction unmatched. Germline assignment: CDR1 LGHDT and CDR2 YNNKEL (reference sequence). The CDR3 nucleotides read TGTGCCAGCAGCCAAGATTCGGTAGCGGGGCGATTCTCCTACAATGAGCAGTTCTTC. It codes for CASSQDSVAGRFSYNEQFF.

The gene calls are TRBV9 and TRBJ2-3; D unresolved. This CDR3 spans 15 amino acids. Germline CDR1 is SGDLS and CDR2 is YYNGEE. Deletions cut 1 base from V and 0 bases from J, with 9 bases between. DNA of the CDR3: TGTGCCAGCAGCGTACAAGCTGCTAGCACAGATACGCAGTATTTT. Its translation: CASSVQAASTDTQYF.

This rearrangement joins TRBV3-1 (or the pseudogene TRBV3-2) to TRBJ2-7, with 7 nucleotides matching TRBD2. The J segment lost 5 bases and the V segment lost 2 bases, leaving 12 bases of the junction unmatched. Per the germline V gene, CDR1 is LGHDT and CDR2 is YNNKEL (reference sequence). CDR3 length: 16 residues. The CDR3 DNA follows: TGTGCCAGCAGCCAATTCTTCCAGGGAGGGAAGGACGAGCAGTACTTC. This encodes CASSQFFQGGKDEQYF.

The V call is TRBV5-1, the J call TRBJ2-2; 11 bases line up with TRBD2. Germline values: CDR1 SGHRS, CDR2 YFSETQ. The J segment lost 1 base and the V segment lost 2 bases, leaving 7 bases of the junction unmatched. This CDR3 region has 18 residues. The CDR3 loop reads CASSFIAGGPGNTGELFF. CDR3 coding DNA: TGCGCCAGCAGCTTTATAGCGGGAGGGCCCGGGAACACCGGGGAGCTGTTTTTT.

This chain uses TRBV5-5 with TRBJ2-7; 7 bases are a match to TRBD1. The CDR3 has 16 amino acids. Germline V gene sequence: CDR1 SGHKS, CDR2 YYEKEE (reference sequence). V lost 5 bases and J lost 7; bases outside the gene matches: 18. CDR3 residues: CASRHYTGTAGWEQYF. The CDR3 DNA sequence: TGTGCCAGCAGACACTACACCGGGACAGCCGGTTGGGAGCAGTACTTC.